The present TCR beta chain was sequenced within a study of CD8 T cells in ankylosing spondylitis. This clonotype showed up many times. Its antigen is unidentified. By quantitative 5'-RACE with molecular barcodes, the TCR beta libraries were made. TCRdb called the 5' RACE reads again in MiXCR, with one record for every CDR3 protein. In the table there are 200,000 or so distinct CDR3 sequences, approximately 12% of which are singletons. Findings and caveats of the study: Disease-linked clones were reportedly significantly enriched in matched ankylosing spondylitis synovial fluid.

The CDR3 spans 13 residues. V lost 1 base to trimming and J lost 6 bases, with 7 bases between them. In germline, CDR1 is SGHTA, CDR2 FQGNSA. Sequencing was done on a sample of blood, either unsorted or a sorted T cell fraction (not recorded which). This chain links TRBV7-2 with TRBJ2-1; D is unclear. This sequence originates from a female donor with ankylosing spondylitis or in good health (not recorded which). CDR3 amino acids: CASSLDPVNEQFF. The CDR3 bases are TGTGCCAGCAGCTTAGATCCGGTCAATGAGCAGTTCTTC. The whole variable domain, remainder taken from reference TRBV7-2 and TRBJ2-1, is GAGVSQSPSNKVTEKGKDVELRCDPISGHTALYWYRQSLGQGLEFLIYFQGNSAPDKSGLPSDRFSAERTGGSVSTLTIQRTQQEDSAVYLCASSLDPVNEQFFGPGTRLTVL.